This T cell receptor (beta chain) stems from a study of OX40 agonist ivuxolimab in advanced cancers. Libraries were prepared by immunoSEQ multiplex PCR; TCRdb keeps only in-frame clonotypes and omits some of them. Of about 50,000 clones in the sample, over 80% were seen once. Germline V CDR1 and CDR2: SGHRS, YFSETQ. The CDR3 extends over 14 amino acids. With 4 bases clipped from V and 7 bases from J, the junction kept 8 bases outside the gene matches. This TCR came from an adult with an advanced solid tumor such as melanoma, head and neck, liver or kidney cancer. The sequences come from CD4+ or CD8+ T cells sorted from blood, collected in a trial of the OX40 agonist ivuxolimab. This chain connects TRBV5-1 to TRBJ2-7; 10 nucleotides agree with TRBD2. As DNA, the CDR3 is TGCGCCAGCAGCCCGACGGGTAGCGGGGGGGAGCAGTACTTC. Encoded protein: CASSPTGSGGEQYF.